The 8 T cell receptor beta chains in this list originate from one sample, sequenced in a study of blood T cell repertoires in COVID-19. The repertoire was sequenced with immunoSEQ multiplex PCR; TCRdb's copy has only in-frame clones and lacks some. The table has nearly 200,000 clones, about 82% seen once. The specimen sequenced was peripheral blood. The source of these receptors is a man in his sixties with COVID-19, enrolled during active disease.

CDR3 residues: CASSRDRTRGEQYF. The CDR3 DNA reads as TGTGCCAGCAGCCGGGATAGGACTAGGGGCGAGCAGTACTTC. The J gene is TRBJ2-7, the V gene TRBV5-4; 7 bases agree with TRBD2. With 4 bases clipped from V and 6 bases from J, the junction kept 10 bases outside the gene matches. The CDR3 loop spans 14 amino acids. The germline V gene encodes CDR1 SGHNT and CDR2 YYREEE (reference sequence).

A word on this clone: Distinct nucleotide sequences in the sample also encode this CDR3. This chain connects TRBV6-5 to TRBJ2-5; possible D gene TRBD1, 6 bases. Germline CDR1 reads MNHEY; CDR2 reads SVGAGI. This CDR3 has 14 residues. The V and J ends lost 0 bases and 4 bases respectively, with 9 bases between them. This chain's CDR3 is CASSYSNRVETQYF. DNA of the CDR3: TGTGCCAGCAGTTACTCGAACAGGGTAGAGACCCAGTACTTC.

The V call is TRBV2, the J call TRBJ2-1; TRBD2 might be the D (5 bases). Germline lookup yields CDR1 SNHLY and CDR2 FYNNEI. The CDR3 has 13 residues. Between the trimmed V and J ends, which lost 7 bases and 6 bases, there was a span of 13 bases. The CDR3 nucleotides are TGTGCCAGCAACACTAGGAAGGGCAATGAGCAGTTCTTC. This sequence encodes CASNTRKGNEQFF. The whole variable domain, remainder taken from reference TRBV2 and TRBJ2-1, is EPEVTQTPSHQVTQMGQEVILRCVPISNHLYFYWYRQILGQKVEFLVSFYNNEISEKSEIFDDQFSVERPDGSNFTLKIRSTKLEDSAMYFCASNTRKGNEQFFGPGTRLTVL.

This rearrangement joins TRBV7-8 to TRBJ2-3; no reliable D call. Between the trimmed V and J ends, which lost 5 bases and 6 bases, there was a span of 9 bases. CDR3 length: 12 residues. Germline CDR1 is SGHVS and CDR2 is FQNEAQ. CDR3 in DNA: TGTGCCAGCAGCCCTTCGAGGGATACGCAGTATTTT. Translation: CASSPSRDTQYF. The whole variable domain, remainder taken from reference TRBV7-8 and TRBJ2-3, is GAGVSQSPRYKVAKRGQDVALRCDPISGHVSLFWYQQALGQGPEFLTYFQNEAQLDKSGLPSDRFFAERPEGSVSTLKIQRTQQEDSAVYLCASSPSRDTQYFGPGTRLTVL.

The chain recombines TRBV7-9 with TRBJ1-3; D perhaps matches TRBD1 (5 bases). Germline loops: CDR1 SEHNR, CDR2 FQNEAQ (reference sequence). The V end lost 5 bases, the J end lost 8 bases, and 25 bases lay between the germline ends. CDR3 size: 17 residues. CDR3 DNA: TGTGCCAGCAGCATCCCGGGGGAGGGCTTCCGAGGGGACACCATATATTTT. This codes for CASSIPGEGFRGDTIYF.

V gene TRBV2 combines with J gene TRBJ2-7; D is perhaps TRBD2 (6 bases). Trimming cost V 7 bases and J 3 bases, with 16 bases left between them. Germline loops: CDR1 SNHLY, CDR2 FYNNEI. The CDR3 is 14 amino acids. The CDR3 sequence: CASTLGGSRYEQYF. In DNA form, the CDR3 reads TGTGCCAGCACCCTTGGGGGGAGTCGCTACGAGCAGTACTTC.

The chain combines TRBV29-1 with TRBJ1-2; TRBD1 matches 7 bases. The CDR3 has 15 residues. J gave up 2 bases and V 2 bases, and 8 bases lay outside the gene matches. In germline, CDR1 is SQVTM, CDR2 ANQGSEA. CDR3 region: CSVEPRRDSNYGYTF. CDR3 sequence (DNA): TGCAGCGTTGAACCCCGCCGGGACAGCAACTATGGCTACACCTTC.

Only a few counts were recorded for this clone. V usage is TRBV14 and J usage is TRBJ1-1; TRBD1 agrees at 11 bases. Unmatched junction bases numbered 6, after V lost 4 bases and J lost 11 bases. Germline V gene lookup returns CDR1 SGHDN and CDR2 FVKESK. This CDR3 has 13 residues. The CDR3 DNA is TGTGCCAGCAGCCCAAGGACAGGGGGCATTGCTTTCTTT. This encodes CASSPRTGGIAFF.